This paragraph covers one TCR beta chain sequence. This sample was taken from a study of blood T cell repertoires in COVID-19. About the research overall: Italy, Spain and the United States were the sources of the convalescent and acute COVID-19 samples. T cells, B-cell-depleted T cells, or PBMCs provided the cDNA or gDNA that served as material.

This CDR3 has 13 amino acids. V lost 4 bases and J lost 7, with 11 bases in between. Germline values: CDR1 MNHEY, CDR2 SVGEGT. Per the original methods: Amplified reference gene primers provided the basis for estimating nucleated cell counts. This table comes from immunoSEQ multiplex PCR, and its TCRdb copy is limited to in-frame clones, with some not included. V and J calls and clone size are those listed in that table; D and trimming were worked out from the DNA. The table lists over 15,000 clones, more than 75% of them singletons. The chain has TRBV6-2 or TRBV6-3 and TRBJ2-1; a weak D match, TRBD2 (5 bases). The sample comprised peripheral blood. The clonotype comes from a human donor with active COVID-19. The donor label of this sample is uncertain. CDR3 in DNA: TGTGCCAGCAGTTTGAGGGAACCGAATGAGCAGTTCTTC. Translation: CASSLREPNEQFF.